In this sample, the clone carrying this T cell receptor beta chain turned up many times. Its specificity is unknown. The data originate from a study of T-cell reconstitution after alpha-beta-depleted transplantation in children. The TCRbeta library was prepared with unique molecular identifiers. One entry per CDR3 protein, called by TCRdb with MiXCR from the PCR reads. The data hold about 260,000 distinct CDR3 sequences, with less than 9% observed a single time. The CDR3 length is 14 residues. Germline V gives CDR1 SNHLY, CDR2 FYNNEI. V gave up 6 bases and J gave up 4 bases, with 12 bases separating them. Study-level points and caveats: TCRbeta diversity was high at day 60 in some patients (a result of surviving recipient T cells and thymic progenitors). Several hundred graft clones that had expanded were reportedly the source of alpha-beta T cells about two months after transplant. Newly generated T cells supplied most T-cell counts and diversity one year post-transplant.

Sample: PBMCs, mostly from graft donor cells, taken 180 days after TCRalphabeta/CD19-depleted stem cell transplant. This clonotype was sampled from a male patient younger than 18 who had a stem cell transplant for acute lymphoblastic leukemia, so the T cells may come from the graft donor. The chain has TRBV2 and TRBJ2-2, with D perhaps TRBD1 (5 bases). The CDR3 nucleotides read TGTGCCAGCAGCAGCACAGGACCCACCGGGGAGCTGTTTTTT. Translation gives CASSSTGPTGELFF.